A single sample gave rise to the 27 T cell receptor beta chains below, sequenced in a study of CD8 T cells in Susac syndrome. The authors reverse transcribed roughly 0.5 to 1 ug RNA with random hexamers. TCRdb re-called the immunoSEQ multiplex PCR reads through MiXCR, storing one row per CDR3 protein. The table includes about 53,000 distinct CDR3 sequences, 95% detected once. The sample was CD8+ T cells from PBMCs. Receptors were obtained from a human donor with Susac syndrome.

V gene TRBV25-1 combines with J gene TRBJ2-7; no clear D gene. V was cut by 10 bases and J by 5 bases, with 21 bases left in between. Per the germline V gene, CDR1 is MGHDK and CDR2 is SYGVNS. CDR3 length: 14 residues. This CDR3 is CATTSRYGSHEQYF. The CDR3 DNA reads TGTGCCACCACCTCCAGGTATGGGTCCCACGAGCAGTACTTC.

The genes are TRBV7-9 and TRBJ2-1; TRBD2 aligns across 7 bases. Germline values: CDR1 SEHNR, CDR2 FQNEAQ (reference sequence). The CDR3 is 17 amino acids. V gave up 8 bases and J gave up 10 bases; unmatched junction bases: 23. Here the CDR3 DNA reads TGTGCCAGCTTGGGTCCCACCGGGGGGATAAATCCCAGGGAGCAGTTCTTC. Its protein is CASLGPTGGINPREQFF.

V and J are TRBV7-7 and TRBJ2-1, with D hard to call. The CDR3 runs 15 residues. V was shortened by 1 base and J by 7 bases, with 14 bases between the two germline ends. CDR1 and CDR2 from the germline V gene are SSHAT and FNYEAQ (reference sequence). CDR3: CASSLDPFGGNEQFF. The CDR3 DNA sequence: TGTGCCAGCAGCTTAGACCCGTTCGGTGGAAATGAGCAGTTCTTC.

The CDR3 region is CSAQELGSGANVLTF. The CDR3, as DNA: TGCAGTGCTCAAGAGTTGGGCTCCGGGGCCAACGTCCTGACTTTC. V gene TRBV20-1 combines with J gene TRBJ2-6, with unresolved D. The germline gives CDR1 DFQATT, CDR2 SNEGSKA (reference sequence). Trimming pared 5 bases from V and 4 bases from J, leaving 15 bases between. The CDR3 is 15 amino acids.

The chain combines TRBV25-1 with TRBJ2-2; no reliable D call. Germline CDR1 MGHDK, CDR2 SYGVNS. V lost 4 bases, J lost 2 bases, and 8 bases lay in between. This CDR3 has 14 residues. The CDR3: CASSGPPNTGELFF. Written as DNA, the CDR3 is TGTGCCAGCAGTGGCCCACCCAACACCGGGGAGCTGTTTTTT.

The chain links TRBV10-3 to TRBJ2-3; possibly TRBD2 for D (7 bases). V gave up 10 bases and J gave up 4 bases, with 18 bases separating them. Germline CDR1 reads ENHRY; CDR2 reads SYGVKD. The CDR3 has 14 residues. The CDR3 region has the DNA TGTGCCACTTCGGGGGAGGGGGGCCCAGATACGCAGTATTTT. Its translation is CATSGEGGPDTQYF.

This sequence joins TRBV4-3 and TRBJ2-1; TRBD1 matches 10 bases. J was trimmed by 5 bases and V by 4 bases; bases with no gene match: 5. CDR1 is LGHNA, CDR2 YSLEER, per germline. The CDR3 has 15 residues. The CDR3 reads CASSPGTGVDNEQFF. CDR3 coding DNA: TGCGCCAGCAGCCCGGGGACAGGGGTGGACAATGAGCAGTTCTTC.

The chain uses TRBV2 and TRBJ2-5; D is uncertain. Trimming cost V 4 bases and J 5 bases, with 17 bases left between them. CDR3 length: 15 residues. CDR1 and CDR2 (germline): SNHLY, FYNNEI. CDR3 loop: CASSVPLEVDETQYF. The CDR3 DNA reads TGTGCCAGCAGTGTTCCACTCGAGGTCGACGAGACCCAGTACTTC. The full variable domain, its missing parts supplied by reference TRBV2 and TRBJ2-5, is EPEVTQTPSHQVTQMGQEVILRCVPISNHLYFYWYRQILGQKVEFLVSFYNNEISEKSEIFDDQFSVERPDGSNFTLKIRSTKLEDSAMYFCASSVPLEVDETQYFGPGTRLLVL.

The V and J genes are TRBV20-1 and TRBJ2-2; D uncertain. Germline V gene data show CDR1 as DFQATT and CDR2 as SNEGSKA (reference sequence). This CDR3 spans 11 amino acids. V was trimmed by 0 bases and J by 6 bases, leaving 2 bases between them. CDR3 sequence reads: CSAREAGELFF. CDR3 nucleotides: TGCAGTGCTAGAGAGGCCGGGGAGCTGTTTTTT.

The V gene is TRBV29-1, the J gene TRBJ2-5, with 9 bases matching TRBD1. J gave up 9 bases and V 8 bases, and 13 bases lay outside the gene matches. The germline CDR1 and CDR2 sequences are SQVTM and ANQGSEA. CDR3 length equals 13 residues. The CDR3 nucleotides read TGCAGCATTACAGGGGGCCCGAATCCGTCCCAGTACTTC. It translates to CSITGGPNPSQYF.

The rearrangement links TRBV28 to TRBJ2-7; possibly TRBD1 or TRBD2 for D (6 bases each). V lost 6 bases, J lost 0 bases, and 24 bases lay in between. CDR3 length equals 18 residues. CDR1 MDHEN and CDR2 SYDVKM come from the germline V gene. CDR3 region: CASRPLIRRGESSYEQYF. The CDR3 DNA sequence: TGTGCCAGCAGGCCCCTAATTCGGAGGGGGGAGAGCTCCTACGAGCAGTACTTC. Variable domain in full (rest from reference TRBV28 and TRBJ2-7): DVKVTQSSRYLVKRTGEKVFLECVQDMDHENMFWYRQDPGLGLRLIYFSYDVKMKEKGDIPEGYSVSREKKERFSLILESASTNQTSMYLCASRPLIRRGESSYEQYFGPGTRLTVT.

This chain uses TRBV2 with TRBJ2-2; possible D gene TRBD2, 5 bases. This CDR3 is built from 15 residues. Germline V CDR1 and CDR2: SNHLY, FYNNEI. V gave up 2 bases and J gave up 9 bases, with 16 bases separating them. This chain's CDR3 is CASSETQPRVRELFF. The CDR3 DNA follows: TGTGCCAGCAGTGAAACACAACCGCGGGTCAGGGAGCTGTTTTTT.

The chain has TRBV2 and TRBJ2-7; 9 positions agree with TRBD2. CDR1 and CDR2 from the germline V gene are SNHLY and FYNNEI. This CDR3 comprises 14 residues. V was pared by 5 bases and J by 3 bases, with 5 bases of the junction left unmatched. CDR3 protein: CASSSSGDFYEQYF. The CDR3 DNA follows: TGTGCCAGCAGTTCTAGCGGGGATTTCTACGAGCAGTACTTC.

The chain is built from TRBV12-3 or TRBV12-4 and TRBJ2-3, with D perhaps TRBD1 or TRBD2 (5 bases each). Trimming stripped 0 bases from V and 6 bases from J, with 16 bases between. The CDR3 has 16 amino acids. The CDR3 coding sequence is TGTGCCAGCAGTTTAGCGCAGGGAAGGAGAGGGGATACGCAGTATTTT. Its protein is CASSLAQGRRGDTQYF.

The chain combines TRBV6-1 with TRBJ1-2; TRBD1 is a possible D gene (6 bases). The CDR3 totals 11 residues. V lost 4 bases and J 13 bases, leaving 13 bases between the germline ends. Germline CDR1 MNHNS, CDR2 SASEGT. The DNA for the CDR3 is TGTGCCAGCAGTGGTCTTGCGACAGGCACCTTC. Translated, it gives CASSGLATGTF.

J is TRBJ1-2 and V is TRBV28, with TRBD1 as a possible D gene (5 bases). There are 14 residues in the CDR3. The V gene lost 5 bases and the J gene lost 4 bases, with 14 bases spanning the gap. Per the germline V gene, CDR1 is MDHEN and CDR2 is SYDVKM. The CDR3 bases are TGTGCCAGCAGTACGCCGGGACCCAGCTATGGCTACACCTTC. The encoded protein is CASSTPGPSYGYTF.

This chain links TRBV27 with TRBJ2-7; 10 bases fit TRBD2. V shed 3 bases, J shed 4 bases, and the junction held 6 bases outside the gene matches. The CDR3 runs to 15 residues. Germline CDR1 reads MNHEY; CDR2 reads SMNVEV (reference sequence). CDR3 DNA: TGTGCCAGCAGTTTCAGCACTAGCGGGGCGTACGAGCAGTACTTC. Protein product: CASSFSTSGAYEQYF.

The chain uses TRBV9 and TRBJ2-2, with unresolved D. Trimming pared 2 bases from V and 4 bases from J, leaving 3 bases between. The CDR3 length is 12 residues. The germline V gene has CDR1 SGDLS and CDR2 YYNGEE. CDR3: CASSVFTGELFF. The CDR3 DNA sequence: TGTGCCAGCAGCGTGTTCACCGGGGAGCTGTTTTTT.

The chain carries TRBV29-1 and TRBJ2-7; D call uncertain. This CDR3 has 12 residues. Trimming took off 1 base at V and 2 bases at J, with 6 bases between the two ends. Germline assignment: CDR1 SQVTM and CDR2 ANQGSEA. The CDR3 DNA follows: TGCAGCGTTGAAGGAGTGGCCTACGAGCAGTACTTC. Translated: CSVEGVAYEQYF.

The genes are TRBV11-1 and TRBJ2-2; no clear D gene. Per germline, CDR1 SGHAT and CDR2 FQDESV (reference sequence). The germline V and J ends were trimmed by 4 bases and 4 bases, with 7 bases remaining between them. This CDR3 region has 13 residues. In nucleotides, the CDR3 is TGTGCCAGCAGCTCTGTCCCCACCGGGGAGCTGTTTTTT. Translation: CASSSVPTGELFF.

The chain combines TRBV7-3 with TRBJ2-1; unclear D gene. The CDR3 runs 15 residues. Germline values: CDR1 SGHTA, CDR2 FQGTGA. V lost 3 bases to trimming and J lost 0 bases, with 9 bases between them. CDR3 protein: CASSLSGPSYNEQFF. In DNA form, the CDR3 reads TGTGCCAGCAGCTTGTCTGGTCCCTCCTACAATGAGCAGTTCTTC.

The gene calls are TRBV12-3 or TRBV12-4 and TRBJ2-7; a possible D gene is TRBD1 (6 bases). The ends were cut back, 5 bases at V and 0 bases at J, with 14 bases in the middle. The CDR3 covers 15 residues. This CDR3 reads CASSPPGQISYEQYF. The CDR3 DNA is TGTGCCAGCAGTCCCCCCGGACAGATCTCCTACGAGCAGTACTTC.

In DNA, the CDR3 is TGTGCTAGTGGACGGGGACCGAGCTCCTACAATGAGCAGTTCTTC. Amino acid sequence: CASGRGPSSYNEQFF. The chain is built from TRBV12-5 and TRBJ2-1, with D perhaps assigned TRBD1 or TRBD2 (5 bases each). Trimming removed 6 bases from V and 0 bases from J, with 12 bases in between. The germline V gene encodes CDR1 LGHNT and CDR2 FRNRAP. The CDR3 totals 15 residues.

This clonotype has a single count. V gene TRBV20-1 combines with J gene TRBJ2-7; D perhaps matches TRBD1 (6 bases). The V end was cut by 0 bases, the J end by 0 bases, with 15 bases between. This CDR3 has 16 residues. Germline CDR1 reads DFQATT; CDR2 reads SNEGSKA (reference sequence). The CDR3 sequence is CSARDSKTGPSYEQYF. The CDR3, as DNA: TGCAGTGCTAGAGATTCTAAGACAGGTCCCTCCTACGAGCAGTACTTC.

The chain uses TRBV11-2 and TRBJ1-6; weak D call: TRBD1 (6 bases). The CDR3 contains 15 residues. Germline V gives CDR1 SGHAT, CDR2 FQNNGV. Trimming took 5 bases from V and 10 from J, leaving 18 bases between them. As DNA, the CDR3 is TGTGCCAGCAGCCGGGGGGCGGGAGGTGGATCACCCCTCCACTTT. Protein: CASSRGAGGGSPLHF.

The chain combines TRBV2 with TRBJ1-4, with D perhaps matching TRBD1 (5 bases). CDR3 length: 14 amino acids. The germline V gene has CDR1 SNHLY and CDR2 FYNNEI. The V gene lost 7 bases and the J gene lost 7 bases, with 16 bases spanning the gap. The chain's CDR3 is CASTGQGLGEKLFF. The CDR3 nucleotides read TGTGCCAGCACGGGGCAGGGATTAGGTGAAAAACTGTTTTTT.

The rearrangement joins TRBV13 to TRBJ2-5, with TRBD2 matching over 11 bases. V trimming: 5 bases; J trimming: 3 bases; junction bases outside the gene matches: 5. CDR3 length: 15 amino acids. The germline gives CDR1 PRHDT, CDR2 FYEKMQ (reference sequence). DNA for the CDR3: TGTGCCAGCAGCGCGCCGGGACTAGCGGAAGAGACCCAGTACTTC. It is translated as CASSAPGLAEETQYF.